A single sample is the source of the 9 T cell receptor beta chains below, sequenced in a study of shared clonotypes between healthy human individuals. The method was immunoSEQ multiplex PCR; TCRdb's version includes in-frame clones alone and lacks a portion of them. The repertoire includes 2 million or so clones, roughly 96% of them detected once, and roughly 0.13% sits in the top ten. The specimen sequenced was naive CD4+ T cells sorted from blood. Subset here: CD45RA+ positively selected. The receptors come from a young man in good health.

The chain combines TRBV7-2 with TRBJ1-1; tentative D call: TRBD1 (5 bases). Trimming took off 1 base at V and 1 base at J, with 19 bases between the two ends. The CDR3 has 18 residues. Germline V gene data show CDR1 as SGHTA and CDR2 as FQGNSA. CDR3 in amino acids: CASSLGMFGAGRNTEAFF. In nucleotides, the CDR3 is TGTGCCAGCAGCTTAGGAATGTTCGGGGCAGGGAGGAACACTGAAGCTTTCTTT.

The chain links TRBV6-5 to TRBJ1-6, with a weak D call TRBD1 (5 bases). CDR3 length: 15 residues. The germline V gene encodes CDR1 MNHEY and CDR2 SVGAGI. V lost 6 bases and J 9 bases, leaving 18 bases between the germline ends. CDR3 sequence (DNA): TGTGCCAGCAGCCAGTATGGACGGGGCGGTTCACCCCTCCACTTT. Residues: CASSQYGRGGSPLHF.

The rearrangement uses TRBV2 and TRBJ1-2; D unresolved. Germline CDR1 reads SNHLY; CDR2 reads FYNNEI. This CDR3 has 14 residues. Trimming cost V 2 bases and J 4 bases, with 11 bases left between them. The CDR3 DNA sequence: TGTGCCAGCAGTGAACCGGCCATGTCCTATGGCTACACCTTC. Amino acid sequence: CASSEPAMSYGYTF.

This clone has ten or more counts. Different DNA sequences within this sample yield the same CDR3. The chain is built from TRBV4-2 and TRBJ1-4; 7 positions match TRBD1. This CDR3 contains 16 residues. Germline CDR1 and CDR2: LGHNA and YNFKEQ. The trim removed 2 bases at V and 5 bases at J, leaving 8 bases unmatched. The CDR3 DNA follows: TGTGCCAGCAGCCAACAGGAGGGGGACAGCAATGAAAAACTGTTTTTT. Translated, it gives CASSQQEGDSNEKLFF.

This clone was counted between two and nine times. The chain has TRBV5-1 and TRBJ1-3; no firm D call. The CDR3 is 14 amino acids. V was cut by 1 base and J by 2 bases, with 7 bases left in between. Germline CDR1 is SGHRS and CDR2 is YFSETQ. The CDR3 loop reads CASSLRGAGNTIYF. The CDR3 coding sequence is TGCGCCAGCAGCTTGCGGGGAGCTGGAAACACCATATATTTT.

This clone was detected only once. The chain has TRBV12-5 and TRBJ1-2; D is uncertain. Trimming took 6 bases from V and 2 from J, leaving 16 bases between them. This CDR3 is built from 15 residues. Germline CDR1 and CDR2: LGHNT and FRNRAP. CDR3 sequence: CASGPLNSSNYGYTF. CDR3 nucleotide sequence: TGTGCTAGTGGCCCCCTCAATTCCTCGAACTATGGCTACACCTTC.

The CDR3 DNA follows: TGTGCCAGCAGTTTACCCTCCGGGGGGGCCGGGGAGCTGTTTTTT. Encoded protein: CASSLPSGGAGELFF. The rearrangement joins TRBV27 to TRBJ2-2; TRBD2 agrees at 8 bases. The CDR3 spans 15 residues. From germline, CDR1 is MNHEY and CDR2 SMNVEV (reference sequence). J gave up 6 bases and V 2 bases, and 5 bases lay outside the gene matches.

This clone occurred once. This chain uses TRBV29-1 with TRBJ2-3; the match to TRBD2 covers 9 bases. The CDR3 covers 14 residues. V shed 7 bases, J shed 8 bases, and the junction held 13 bases outside the gene matches. CDR1 and CDR2 from the germline V gene are SQVTM and ANQGSEA. The CDR3 spells CSAGDLAGRGTQYF. The CDR3 coding sequence is TGCAGCGCCGGTGACCTAGCGGGAAGGGGTACGCAGTATTTT.

This clone appeared a single time. The chain is built from TRBV6-1 and TRBJ1-2; 11 nucleotides match TRBD1. The CDR3 runs to 15 residues. Germline trimming cut 5 bases from V and 1 base from J; bases unmatched to any gene: 3. CDR1 is MNHNS and CDR2 is SASEGT in the germline V gene. Here the CDR3 DNA reads TGTGCCAGCAGTTGGGGGACAGGGGGTAACTATGGCTACACCTTC. It codes for CASSWGTGGNYGYTF.